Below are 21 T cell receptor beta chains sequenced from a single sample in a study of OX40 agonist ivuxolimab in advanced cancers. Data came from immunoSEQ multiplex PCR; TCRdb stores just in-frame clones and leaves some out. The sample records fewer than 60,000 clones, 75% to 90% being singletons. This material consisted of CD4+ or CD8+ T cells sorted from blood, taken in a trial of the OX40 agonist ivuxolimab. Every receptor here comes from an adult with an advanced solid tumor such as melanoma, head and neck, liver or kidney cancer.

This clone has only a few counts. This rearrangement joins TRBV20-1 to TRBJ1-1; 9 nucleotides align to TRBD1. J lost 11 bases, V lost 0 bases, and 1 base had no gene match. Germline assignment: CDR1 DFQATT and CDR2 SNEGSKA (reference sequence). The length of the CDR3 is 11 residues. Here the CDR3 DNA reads TGCAGTGCTAGAGATGGACAGGGGGCTTTCTTT. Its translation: CSARDGQGAFF.

In DNA form, the CDR3 reads TGTGCCAGCAGTTTGGGGGGGACCTATGGCTACACCTTC. Translating it yields CASSLGGTYGYTF. This sequence joins TRBV6-5 and TRBJ1-2; a weak D match, TRBD1 (5 bases). The germline CDR1 and CDR2 sequences are MNHEY and SVGAGI. V dropped 4 bases and J dropped 4 bases, with 10 bases sitting between them. The CDR3 is 13 amino acids.

CDR3 in DNA: TGTGCCAGCAGTTACGAGGCCAGGGACCCTGAAGCTTTCTTT. It translates to CASSYEARDPEAFF. The chain carries TRBV6-5 and TRBJ1-1, with D perhaps TRBD1 (5 bases). The CDR3 has 14 amino acids. The V end was cut by 2 bases, the J end by 6 bases, with 13 bases between. Germline CDR1 and CDR2: MNHEY and SVGAGI.

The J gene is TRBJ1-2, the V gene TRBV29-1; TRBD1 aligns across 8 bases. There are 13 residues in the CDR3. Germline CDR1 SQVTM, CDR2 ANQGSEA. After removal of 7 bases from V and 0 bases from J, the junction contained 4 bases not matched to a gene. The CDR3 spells CSGGTGANYGYTF. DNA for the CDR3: TGCAGCGGTGGGACAGGCGCTAACTATGGCTACACCTTC.

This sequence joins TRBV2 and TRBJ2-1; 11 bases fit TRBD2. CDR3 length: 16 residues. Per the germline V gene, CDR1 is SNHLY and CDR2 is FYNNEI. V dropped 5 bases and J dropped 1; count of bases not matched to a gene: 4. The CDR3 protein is CASSLAGGESYNEQFF. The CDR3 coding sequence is TGTGCCAGCAGTCTAGCGGGGGGCGAATCCTACAATGAGCAGTTCTTC.

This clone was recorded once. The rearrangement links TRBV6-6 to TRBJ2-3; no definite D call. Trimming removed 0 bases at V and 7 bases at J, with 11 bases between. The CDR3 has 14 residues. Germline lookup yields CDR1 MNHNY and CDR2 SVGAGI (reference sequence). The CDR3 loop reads CASSYSTPANTQYF. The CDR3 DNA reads TGTGCCAGCAGTTACTCGACACCGGCAAATACGCAGTATTTT.

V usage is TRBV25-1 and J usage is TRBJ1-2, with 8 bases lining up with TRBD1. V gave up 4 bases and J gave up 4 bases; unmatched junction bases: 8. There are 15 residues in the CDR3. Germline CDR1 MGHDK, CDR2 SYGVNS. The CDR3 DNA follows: TGTGCCAGCAGTGCATCAGGGGGCGTCGGCTATGGCTACACCTTC. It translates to CASSASGGVGYGYTF.

The CDR3 DNA follows: TGTGCCAGCAGCCAAGATCGAGGCGGGAGCGGGGGCTACACCTTC. This translates into CASSQDRGGSGGYTF. The chain couples TRBV14 to TRBJ1-2; D not resolved. The ends were cut back, 0 bases at V and 8 bases at J, with 16 bases in the middle. Germline CDR1 SGHDN, CDR2 FVKESK. The CDR3 length is 15 residues.

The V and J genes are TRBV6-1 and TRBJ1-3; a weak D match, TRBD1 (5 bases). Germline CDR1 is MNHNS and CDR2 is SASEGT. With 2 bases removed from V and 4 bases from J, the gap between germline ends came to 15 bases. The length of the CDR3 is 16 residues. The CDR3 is CASSEPGQGDGNTIYF. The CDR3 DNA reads TGTGCCAGCAGTGAACCGGGGCAGGGTGACGGAAACACCATATATTTT.

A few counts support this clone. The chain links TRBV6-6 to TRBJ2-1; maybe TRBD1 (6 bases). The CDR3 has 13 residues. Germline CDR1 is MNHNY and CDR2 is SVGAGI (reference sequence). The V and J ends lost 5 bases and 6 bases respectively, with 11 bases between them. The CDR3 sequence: CASSTTGPNEQFF. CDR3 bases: TGTGCCAGCAGTACGACAGGCCCCAATGAGCAGTTCTTC.

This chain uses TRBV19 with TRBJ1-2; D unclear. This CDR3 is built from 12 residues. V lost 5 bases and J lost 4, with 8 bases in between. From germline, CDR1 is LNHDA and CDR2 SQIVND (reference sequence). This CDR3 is CASSGRTYGYTF. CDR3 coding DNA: TGTGCCAGTAGTGGCAGGACCTATGGCTACACCTTC.

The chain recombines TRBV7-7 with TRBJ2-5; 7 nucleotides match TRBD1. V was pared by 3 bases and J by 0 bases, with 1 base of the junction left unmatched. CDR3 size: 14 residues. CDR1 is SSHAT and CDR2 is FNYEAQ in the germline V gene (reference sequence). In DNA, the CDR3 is TGTGCCAGCAGCTTGGACAGGAACCAAGAGACCCAGTACTTC. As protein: CASSLDRNQETQYF.

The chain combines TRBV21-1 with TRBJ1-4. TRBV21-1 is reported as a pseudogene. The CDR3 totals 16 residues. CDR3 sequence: CASSKVSWGFDEKLFF. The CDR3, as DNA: TGTGCCAGCAGCAAAGTTTCTTGGGGGTTTGATGAAAAACTGTTTTTT.

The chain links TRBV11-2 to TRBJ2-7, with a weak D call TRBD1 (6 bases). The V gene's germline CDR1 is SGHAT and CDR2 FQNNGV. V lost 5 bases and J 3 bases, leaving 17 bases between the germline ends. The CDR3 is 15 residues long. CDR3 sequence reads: CASSPERTALYEQYF. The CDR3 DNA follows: TGTGCCAGCAGCCCGGAACGGACAGCGCTCTACGAGCAGTACTTC.

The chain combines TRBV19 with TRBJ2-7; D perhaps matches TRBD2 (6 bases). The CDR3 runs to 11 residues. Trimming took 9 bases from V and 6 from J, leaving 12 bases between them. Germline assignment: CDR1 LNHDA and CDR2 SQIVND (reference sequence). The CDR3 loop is CARWGVAEQYF. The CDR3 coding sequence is TGTGCCAGATGGGGGGTTGCCGAGCAGTACTTC.

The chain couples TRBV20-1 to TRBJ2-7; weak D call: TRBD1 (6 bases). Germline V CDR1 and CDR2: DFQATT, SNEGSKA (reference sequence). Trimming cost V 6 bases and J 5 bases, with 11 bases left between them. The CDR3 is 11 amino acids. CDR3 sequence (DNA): TGCAGTGCGTCCGGACAGAACGAGCAGTACTTC. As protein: CSASGQNEQYF.

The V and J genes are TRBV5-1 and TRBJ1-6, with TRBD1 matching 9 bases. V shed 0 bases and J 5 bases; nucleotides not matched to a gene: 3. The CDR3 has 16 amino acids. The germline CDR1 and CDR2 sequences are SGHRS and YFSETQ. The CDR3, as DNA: TGCGCCAGCAGCTTGGACGGACAGGGGAATAATTCACCCCTCCACTTT. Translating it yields CASSLDGQGNNSPLHF.

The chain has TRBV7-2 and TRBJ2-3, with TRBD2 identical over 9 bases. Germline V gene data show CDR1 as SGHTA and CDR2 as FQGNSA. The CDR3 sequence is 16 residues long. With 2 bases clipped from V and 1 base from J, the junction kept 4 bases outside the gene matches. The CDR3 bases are TGTGCCAGCAGCTTAACGGCTAGCGGGGGCACAGATACGCAGTATTTT. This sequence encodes CASSLTASGGTDTQYF.

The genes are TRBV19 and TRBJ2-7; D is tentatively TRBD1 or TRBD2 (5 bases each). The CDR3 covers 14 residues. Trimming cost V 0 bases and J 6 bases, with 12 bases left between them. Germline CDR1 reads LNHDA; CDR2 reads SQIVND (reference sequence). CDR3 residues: CASSIDEGRLEQYF. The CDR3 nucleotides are TGTGCCAGTAGTATAGATGAGGGGAGACTCGAGCAGTACTTC.

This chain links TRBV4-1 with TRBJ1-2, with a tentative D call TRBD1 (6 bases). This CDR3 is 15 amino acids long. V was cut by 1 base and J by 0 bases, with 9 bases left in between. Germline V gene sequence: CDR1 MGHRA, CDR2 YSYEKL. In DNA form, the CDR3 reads TGCGCCAGCAGCCAAGCCGGGGGCTCTAACTATGGCTACACCTTC. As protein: CASSQAGGSNYGYTF.

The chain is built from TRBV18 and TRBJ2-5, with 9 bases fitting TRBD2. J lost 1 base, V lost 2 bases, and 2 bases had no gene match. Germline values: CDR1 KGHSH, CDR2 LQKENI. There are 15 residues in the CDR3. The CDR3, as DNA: TGTGCCAGCTCACCAAGCGGGGGGCCCCAAGAGACCCAGTACTTC. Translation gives CASSPSGGPQETQYF.